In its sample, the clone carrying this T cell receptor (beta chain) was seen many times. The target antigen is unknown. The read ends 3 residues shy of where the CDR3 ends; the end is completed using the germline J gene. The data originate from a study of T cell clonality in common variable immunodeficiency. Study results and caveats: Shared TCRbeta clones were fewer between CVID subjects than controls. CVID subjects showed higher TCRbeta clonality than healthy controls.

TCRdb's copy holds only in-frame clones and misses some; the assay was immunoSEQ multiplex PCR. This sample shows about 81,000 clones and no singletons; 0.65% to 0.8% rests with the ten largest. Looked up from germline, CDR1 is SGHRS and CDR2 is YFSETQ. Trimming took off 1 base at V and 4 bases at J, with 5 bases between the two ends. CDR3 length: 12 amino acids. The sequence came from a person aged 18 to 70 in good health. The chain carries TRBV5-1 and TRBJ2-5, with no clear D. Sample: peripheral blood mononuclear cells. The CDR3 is CASSLPGETQYF. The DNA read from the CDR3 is TGCGCCAGCAGCTTGCCGGGAGAGACC.